This T cell receptor (beta chain) was profiled in a study of T cell clonality in common variable immunodeficiency. Findings of the study overall: Common variable immunodeficiency TCR beta sequences reportedly had fewer deletions and N-nucleotide insertions. TCRbeta clonality was increased in CVID versus healthy controls.

Notes on this clone: Its matching antigen is unknown.

CVID subjects had received replacement immunoglobulin for at least one year. Repertoires were generated with immunoSEQ multiplex PCR, while TCRdb's copy carries only in-frame clones and drops some. The sample spans roughly 16,000 clones; the ten largest clones claim roughly 4.9%. The sample comprised peripheral blood mononuclear cells. The clonotype originates from a human donor with common variable immunodeficiency.

The CDR3 region is CASSLVPGNYEQYF. CDR3 DNA, as far as it was read: TGTGCCAGCAGCTTAGTTCCAGGGAACTACGAG. The gene calls are TRBV7-9 and TRBJ2-7; maybe TRBD1 (5 bases). The CDR3 end lies 3 residues beyond the end of the read and is filled in from the germline J gene. The germline V gene has CDR1 SEHNR and CDR2 FQNEAQ (reference sequence). The germline V and J ends were trimmed by 1 base and 3 bases, with 10 bases remaining between them. The CDR3 consists of 14 residues. The full variable domain, its missing parts supplied by reference TRBV7-9 and TRBJ2-7, is DTGVSQNPRHKITKRGQNVTFRCDPISEHNRLYWYRQTLGQGPEFLTYFQNEAQLEKSRLLSDRFSAERPKGSFSTLEIQRTEQGDSAMYLCASSLVPGNYEQYFGPGTRLTVT.